A selection of T cell receptor beta chains follows, all from one sample in a study of shared clonotypes between healthy human individuals. Assay: immunoSEQ multiplex PCR; the TCRdb copy retains only in-frame clones and omits some. The sample comprises around 2.5 million clones, approximately 94% of which are singletons, and more than 0.35% rests with the top ten. The sequencing input was naive CD4+ T cells from PBMCs. Receptors were obtained from a young man in good health. Some clones in this sample may be carry-over from other donors' samples. CDR3s include the opening cysteine and the closing phenylalanine or tryptophan. Clone size is stated in some rows and not others, as once, few, many or a class when expanded.

>TRBV5-4|.
CASSPSGRAHEQYF
>TRBV7-9|.
CASTSLAGGYEQYF
>TRBV5-6|.
CASSFGQGSGNTIYF
>TRBV7-2|.
CASSLELTDTQYF
>TRBV10-1|.
CASSPRDRGDSKTSYEQYF
>TRBV5-6|.
CASSSLAIRDLGNEQFF
>TRBV30|.
CAWSVGAAYGYTF
>TRBV7-9|.
CASSASGSSYEQYF
>TRBV7-9|.
CASSLNQGFNEKLFF
>TRBV6-1|once
CATTAKTVNTEAFF
>TRBV2|.
CASSAWSYEQYF
>TRBV2|.
CASSGLMNTEAFF
>TRBV7-9|.
CASSPTVGRTQETQYF
>TRBV4-1|.
CASSPSIGRGDEQFF
>TRBV7-3|.
CASSLGRGNYEQYF
>TRBV4-1|.
CASSQWPSGRDHEQYF
>TRBV11-2|.
CASSFITGGGRETQYF
>TRBV5-6|.
CASSLEGFGEAFF
>TRBV19|once
CASSINRDRGAEQYF
>TRBV7-9|once
CASSPSSGSGGYTF
>TRBV25-1|.
CASSPQGAAETQYF
>TRBV2|.
CASSLETQYF
>TRBV5-1|few
CASSPQGAKGTEAFF
>TRBV27|.
CASSLSTTARSYGYTF
>TRBV7-3|.
CASSNRQATWSEQFF
>TRBV29-1|.
CSVLLNTEAFF
>TRBV2|.
CASYDKNEQFF
>TRBV11-3|.
CASSLEAGQGYEQYF
>TRBV30|.
CAWSVGERPTSGNTIYF
>TRBV25-1|once
CASSPSDGWTGELFF
>TRBV2|.
CASSADQNGADTQYF
>TRBV6-1|.
CASSDPGYYEQYF
>TRBV5-1|.
CASSSRGAQGTEAFF
>TRBV7-8|.
CASSLRDSAYEQYF
>TRBV5-6|.
CASSFLERQFF
>TRBV12-5|.
CASGLVVWGTSGRIEQFF
>TRBV4-2|.
CASSQVMTSGSAHEQFF
>TRBV6-1|.
CASSDRGLVNEKLFF
>TRBV28|.
CASLRGAGYGYTF